This paragraph covers one T cell receptor (beta chain) sequence. The antigen is undetermined. The CDR3 has 14 residues. The V segment lost 4 bases and the J segment 2 bases; nucleotides outside the gene matches: 5. Looked up from germline, CDR1 is SGHRS and CDR2 is YFSETQ. This sample stems from a study of STAT3 mutations in large granular lymphocyte leukemia. Study background: Roughly 44% of treated T-LGLL patients showed hematologic response to immunosuppression.

TCRbeta libraries averaged around 40,000 productive templates per sample. Only in-frame clones appear in the TCRdb table, and some are missing; sequencing was by immunoSEQ multiplex PCR. The sample yields 1,500 to 2,000 clones, around 60% seen once. Study conclusions and caveats: After therapy, about 35% of the 18 patients switched clonotypes, all new clones STAT3 wild type. Every T-cell large granular lymphocyte leukemia patient had at least one immunodominant TCR beta clonotype. Suggested: STAT3 mutation was not the ancestral event for these clonal expansions.

Material for sequencing was peripheral blood mononuclear cells. The chain couples TRBV5-1 to TRBJ2-7; TRBD1 agrees at 8 bases. This clonotype originated in a man aged 55-75 years with T-cell large granular lymphocyte leukemia. Some clones in this sample may be carry-over from other donors' samples. The CDR3 loop reads CASSLGQGPYEQYF. DNA of the CDR3: TGCGCCAGCAGCCTAGGACAGGGACCCTACGAGCAGTACTTC.